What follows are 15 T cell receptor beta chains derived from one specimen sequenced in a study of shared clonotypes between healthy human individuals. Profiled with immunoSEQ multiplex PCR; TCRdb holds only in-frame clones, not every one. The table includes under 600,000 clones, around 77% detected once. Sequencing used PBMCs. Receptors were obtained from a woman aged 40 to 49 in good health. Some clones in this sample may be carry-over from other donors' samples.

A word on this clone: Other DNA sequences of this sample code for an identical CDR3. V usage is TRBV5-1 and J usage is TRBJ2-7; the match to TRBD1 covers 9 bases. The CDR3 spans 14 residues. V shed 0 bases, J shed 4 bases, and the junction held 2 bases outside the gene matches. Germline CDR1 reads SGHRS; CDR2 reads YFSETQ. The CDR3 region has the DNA TGCGCCAGCAGCTTGGGGGGACAGGGTTACGAGCAGTACTTC. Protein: CASSLGGQGYEQYF.

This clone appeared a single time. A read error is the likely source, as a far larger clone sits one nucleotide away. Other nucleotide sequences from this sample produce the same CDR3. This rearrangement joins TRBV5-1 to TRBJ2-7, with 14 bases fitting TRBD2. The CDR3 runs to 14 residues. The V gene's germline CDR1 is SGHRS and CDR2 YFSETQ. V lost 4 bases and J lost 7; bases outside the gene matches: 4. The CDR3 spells CASSGTSGSREQYF. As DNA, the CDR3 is TGCGCCAGCAGCGGGACTAGCGGGAGTCGTGAGCAGTACTTC.

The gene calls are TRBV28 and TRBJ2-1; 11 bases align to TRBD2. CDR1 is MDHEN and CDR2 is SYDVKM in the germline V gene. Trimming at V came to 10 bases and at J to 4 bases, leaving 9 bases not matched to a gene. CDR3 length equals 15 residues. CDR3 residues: CAITSGRSGYNEQFF. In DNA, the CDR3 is TGTGCCATTACTAGCGGGAGATCGGGGTACAATGAGCAGTTCTTC. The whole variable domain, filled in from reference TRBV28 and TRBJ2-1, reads DVKVTQSSRYLVKRTGEKVFLECVQDMDHENMFWYRQDPGLGLRLIYFSYDVKMKEKGDIPEGYSVSREKKERFSLILESASTNQTSMYLCAITSGRSGYNEQFFGPGTRLTVL.

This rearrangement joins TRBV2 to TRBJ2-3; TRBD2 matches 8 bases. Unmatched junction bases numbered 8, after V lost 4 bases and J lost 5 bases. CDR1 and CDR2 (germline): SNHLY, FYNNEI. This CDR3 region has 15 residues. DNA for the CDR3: TGTGCCAGCAGTGTCGATAGCGGGACAAAAGATACGCAGTATTTT. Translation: CASSVDSGTKDTQYF.

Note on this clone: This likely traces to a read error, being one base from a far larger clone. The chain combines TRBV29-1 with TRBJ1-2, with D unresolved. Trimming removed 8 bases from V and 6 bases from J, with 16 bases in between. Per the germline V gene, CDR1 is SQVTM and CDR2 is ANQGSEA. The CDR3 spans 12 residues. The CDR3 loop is CSPEMVPHGYTF. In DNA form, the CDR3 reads TGCAGCCCCGAAATGGTCCCCCATGGCTACACCTTC. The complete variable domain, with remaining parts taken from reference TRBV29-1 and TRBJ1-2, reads SAVISQKPSRDICQRGTSLTIQCQVDSQVTMMFWYRQQPGQSLTLIATANQGSEATYESGFVIDKFPISRPNLTFSTLTVSNMSPEDSSIYLCSPEMVPHGYTFGSGTRLTVV.

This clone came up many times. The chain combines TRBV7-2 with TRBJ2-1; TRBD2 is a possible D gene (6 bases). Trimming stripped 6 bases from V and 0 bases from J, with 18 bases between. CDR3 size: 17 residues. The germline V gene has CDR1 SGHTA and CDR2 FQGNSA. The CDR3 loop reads CASRGRGTAHSYNEQFF. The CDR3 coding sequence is TGTGCCAGCAGGGGACGTGGGACTGCACACTCCTACAATGAGCAGTTCTTC.

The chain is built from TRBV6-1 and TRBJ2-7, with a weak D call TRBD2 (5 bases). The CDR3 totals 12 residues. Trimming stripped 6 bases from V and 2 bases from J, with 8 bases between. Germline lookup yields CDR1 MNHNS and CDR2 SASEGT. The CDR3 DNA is TGTGCCAGCAGCCAGAGGGCCTACGAGCAGTACTTC. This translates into CASSQRAYEQYF.

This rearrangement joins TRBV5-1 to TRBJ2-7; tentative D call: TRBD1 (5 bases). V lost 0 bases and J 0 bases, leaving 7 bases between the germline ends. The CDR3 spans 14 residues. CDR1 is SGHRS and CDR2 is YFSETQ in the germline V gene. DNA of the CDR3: TGCGCCAGCAGCTTGGCAGGGAACTCCTACGAGCAGTACTTC. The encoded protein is CASSLAGNSYEQYF.

CDR3: CASTCGGRGICTQYF. The DNA for the CDR3 is TGTGCCAGCACCTGTGGGGGTAGGGGCATTTGTACGCAGTATTTT. The chain has TRBV6-5 and TRBJ2-3; D may correspond to TRBD1 or TRBD2 (5 bases each). This CDR3 has 15 residues. The V end was cut by 7 bases, the J end by 8 bases, with 22 bases between. The germline gives CDR1 MNHEY, CDR2 SVGAGI.

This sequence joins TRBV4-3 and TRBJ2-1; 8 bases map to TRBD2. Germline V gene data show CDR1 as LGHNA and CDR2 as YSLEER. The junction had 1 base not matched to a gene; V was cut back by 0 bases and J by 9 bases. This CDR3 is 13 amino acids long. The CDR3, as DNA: TGCGCCAGCAGCCAAGATCTAGCGGGTGAGCAGTTCTTC. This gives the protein CASSQDLAGEQFF.

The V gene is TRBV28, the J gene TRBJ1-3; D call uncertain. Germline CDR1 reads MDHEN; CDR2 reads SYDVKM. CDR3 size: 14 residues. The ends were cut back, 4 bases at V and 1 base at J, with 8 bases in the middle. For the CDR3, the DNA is TGTGCCAGCAGTTGGACGGGTTCTGGAAACACCATATATTTT. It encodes CASSWTGSGNTIYF. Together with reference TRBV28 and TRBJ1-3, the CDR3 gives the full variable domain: DVKVTQSSRYLVKRTGEKVFLECVQDMDHENMFWYRQDPGLGLRLIYFSYDVKMKEKGDIPEGYSVSREKKERFSLILESASTNQTSMYLCASSWTGSGNTIYFGEGSWLTVV.

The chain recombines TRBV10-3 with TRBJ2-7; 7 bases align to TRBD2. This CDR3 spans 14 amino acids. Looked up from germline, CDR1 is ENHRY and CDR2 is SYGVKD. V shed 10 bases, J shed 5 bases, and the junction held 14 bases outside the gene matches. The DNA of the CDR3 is TGTGCCACCTCCCCCAGCGGGACCGGAGACGAGCAGTACTTC. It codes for CATSPSGTGDEQYF.

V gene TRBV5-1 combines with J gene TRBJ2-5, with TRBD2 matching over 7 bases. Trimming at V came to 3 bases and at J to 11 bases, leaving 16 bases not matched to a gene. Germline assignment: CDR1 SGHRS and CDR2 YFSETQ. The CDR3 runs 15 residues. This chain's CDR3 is CASSSSWRETGEQYF. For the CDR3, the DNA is TGCGCCAGCAGCTCCTCATGGCGGGAGACGGGTGAGCAGTACTTC.

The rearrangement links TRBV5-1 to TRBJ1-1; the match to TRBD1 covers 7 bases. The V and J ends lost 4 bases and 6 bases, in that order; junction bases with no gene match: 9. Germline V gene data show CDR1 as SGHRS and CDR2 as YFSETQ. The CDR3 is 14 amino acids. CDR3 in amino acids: CASSQRQGRAEAFF. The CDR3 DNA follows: TGCGCCAGCAGCCAGAGACAGGGACGGGCTGAAGCTTTCTTT. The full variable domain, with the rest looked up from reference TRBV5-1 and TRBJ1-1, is KAGVTQTPRYLIKTRGQQVTLSCSPISGHRSVSWYQQTPGQGLQFLFEYFSETQRNKGNFPGRFSGRQFSNSRSEMNVSTLELGDSALYLCASSQRQGRAEAFFGQGTRLTVV.

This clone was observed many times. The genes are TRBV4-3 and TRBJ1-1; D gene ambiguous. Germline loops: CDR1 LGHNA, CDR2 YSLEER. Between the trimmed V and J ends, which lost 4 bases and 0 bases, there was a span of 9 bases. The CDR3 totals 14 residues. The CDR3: CASSRHRMNTEAFF. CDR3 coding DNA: TGCGCCAGCAGCCGGCACCGCATGAACACTGAAGCTTTCTTT.